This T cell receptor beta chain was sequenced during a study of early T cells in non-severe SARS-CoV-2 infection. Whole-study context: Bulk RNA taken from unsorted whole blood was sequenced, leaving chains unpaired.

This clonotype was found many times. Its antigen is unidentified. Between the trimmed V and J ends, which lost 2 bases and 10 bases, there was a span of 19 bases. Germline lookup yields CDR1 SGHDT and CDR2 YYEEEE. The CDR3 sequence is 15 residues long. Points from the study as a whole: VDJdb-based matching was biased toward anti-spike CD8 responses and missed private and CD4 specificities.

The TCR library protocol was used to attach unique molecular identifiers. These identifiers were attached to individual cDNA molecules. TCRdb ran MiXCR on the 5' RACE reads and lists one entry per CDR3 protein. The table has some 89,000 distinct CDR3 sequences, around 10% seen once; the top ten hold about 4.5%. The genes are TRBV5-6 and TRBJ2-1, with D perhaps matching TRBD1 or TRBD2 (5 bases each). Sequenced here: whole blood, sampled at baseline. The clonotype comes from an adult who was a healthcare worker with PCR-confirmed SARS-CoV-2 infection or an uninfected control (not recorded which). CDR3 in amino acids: CASSFGDRRQLEQFF. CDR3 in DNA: TGTGCCAGCAGCTTTGGGGACCGCCGTCAGTTGGAGCAGTTCTTC.